The source of this T cell receptor beta chain is a study of monozygotic twins with inflammatory bowel disease. TCRdb reprocessed the 5' RACE reads; each CDR3 protein has one entry and no DNA is given. The sample totals some 300,000 distinct CDR3 sequences. CDR3 size: 13 residues. Germline V gene lookup returns CDR1 MNHEY and CDR2 SMNVEV (reference sequence). Sequenced: blood. This rearrangement joins TRBV27 to TRBJ1-2; the TRBD1 assignment by TCRdb is unverifiable without DNA. This receptor was obtained from a human donor with ulcerative colitis or Crohn's disease, or a healthy co-twin of an affected twin (not recorded which). CDR3 sequence reads: CASRLDRREGYTF.